Below are 5 T cell receptor beta chains sequenced from a single sample in a study of blood T cell repertoires in COVID-19. This table comes from immunoSEQ multiplex PCR, and its TCRdb copy is limited to in-frame clones, with some not included. Altogether about 150,000 clones are present, under 85% being singletons, with the ten largest covering approximately 3.7%. The sequencing input was peripheral blood. All receptors come from a woman at least 80 years old with acute or convalescent COVID-19.

V gene TRBV7-2 combines with J gene TRBJ2-1; the match to TRBD2 covers 10 bases. Germline V gene lookup returns CDR1 SGHTA and CDR2 FQGNSA. V was clipped by 5 bases and J by 7 bases; unmatched bases: 11. CDR3 length: 16 amino acids. In DNA, the CDR3 is TGTGCCAGCAGCCCTCGAGCGGGGGGGCTTCCGAATGAGCAGTTCTTC. It specifies CASSPRAGGLPNEQFF. Together with reference TRBV7-2 and TRBJ2-1, the CDR3 gives the full variable domain: GAGVSQSPSNKVTEKGKDVELRCDPISGHTALYWYRQSLGQGLEFLIYFQGNSAPDKSGLPSDRFSAERTGGSVSTLTIQRTQQEDSAVYLCASSPRAGGLPNEQFFGPGTRLTVL.

This clone has more than one count but fewer than ten. The chain combines TRBV2 with TRBJ1-5; D perhaps matches TRBD1 (6 bases). Per germline, CDR1 SNHLY and CDR2 FYNNEI. The CDR3 sequence is 14 residues long. Trimming pared 4 bases from V and 7 bases from J, leaving 14 bases between. The CDR3 DNA follows: TGTGCCAGCAGTGTAGGGGGGGTTGGGCAGCCCCAGCATTTT. Its translation is CASSVGGVGQPQHF.

This chain uses TRBV19 with TRBJ1-1; 7 bases fit TRBD1. Germline values: CDR1 LNHDA, CDR2 SQIVND (reference sequence). Losses at the gene ends were 3 bases for V and 10 bases for J; bases not matched to a gene: 14. This CDR3 is built from 15 residues. The CDR3, as DNA: TGTGCCAGTAGTATTATAGGCGACAGGGCGCAGGGAGCTTTCTTT. Protein product: CASSIIGDRAQGAFF.

This chain links TRBV7-2 with TRBJ1-5; D is ambiguous. Germline CDR1 SGHTA, CDR2 FQGNSA. V lost 2 bases and J lost 5, with 7 bases in between. CDR3 length: 13 residues. The CDR3 here is CASSLKRDQPQHF. The CDR3, as DNA: TGTGCCAGCAGCTTAAAGCGGGATCAGCCCCAGCATTTT.

The V call is TRBV9, the J call TRBJ2-7; TRBD2 aligns across 7 bases. V was clipped by 4 bases and J by 1 base; unmatched bases: 11. This CDR3 has 16 amino acids. Germline assignment: CDR1 SGDLS and CDR2 YYNGEE. The CDR3 coding sequence is TGTGCCAGCAGCCCACCGGGAGGCTCAAGGTCCTACGAGCAGTACTTC. As protein: CASSPPGGSRSYEQYF. Complete variable domain (other parts from reference TRBV9 and TRBJ2-7): DSGVTQTPKHLITATGQRVTLRCSPRSGDLSVYWYQQSLDQGLQFLIQYYNGEERAKGNILERFSAQQFPDLHSELNLSSLELGDSALYFCASSPPGGSRSYEQYFGPGTRLTVT.